Below are 5 T cell receptor beta chains sequenced from a single sample in a study of T cell clonality in common variable immunodeficiency. The repertoire was sequenced with immunoSEQ multiplex PCR; TCRdb's copy has only in-frame clones and lacks some. The sample shows some 33,000 clones, none of them appearing just once. Material: peripheral blood mononuclear cells. Receptor source: a person aged 18 to 75 in good health.

This clone was found many times. The missing CDR3 end, 3 residues past where the read stops, is filled in from the germline J gene. This chain connects TRBV20-1 to TRBJ1-5; 7 bases are shared with TRBD1. Germline assignment: CDR1 DFQATT and CDR2 SNEGSKA (reference sequence). The CDR3 has 16 residues. J gave up 0 bases and V 4 bases, and 9 bases lay outside the gene matches. CDR3 loop: CSAIHPGTVSNQPQHF. Incomplete CDR3 DNA: TGCAGTGCTATTCACCCCGGGACAGTTAGCAATCAGCCC.

Details on this clone: The CDR3 is cut off 3 residues early in the read; its end comes from the germline J gene. The chain combines TRBV2 with TRBJ2-5, with D possibly being TRBD2 (5 bases). V lost 7 bases, J lost 3 bases, and 21 bases lay in between. The CDR3 has 16 residues. CDR1 SNHLY and CDR2 FYNNEI come from the germline V gene. The covered CDR3 bases are TGTGCCAGCACCTCCGACTATCCAAGCGGAGAAGAGACC. It codes for CASTSDYPSGEET. In full, the CDR3 reads CASTSDYPSGEETQYF.

This clone has a count of ten or more. The CDR3 goes on 3 residues after the read ends, and that part is filled in from the germline J gene. V is TRBV20-1 and J is TRBJ1-1; tentatively, D is TRBD1 (5 bases). CDR3 length equals 13 residues. Trimming left V 1 base short and J 2 bases short, with 8 bases between. Per germline, CDR1 DFQATT and CDR2 SNEGSKA (reference sequence). The CDR3 sequence: CSARVTGNTEAFF. The CDR3 DNA, read in part, is TGCAGTGCTAGAGTTACAGGAAACACTGAA.

There are many counts of this clone. From the germline J gene comes the end of the CDR3, since the read stops 3 residues before it. This chain joins TRBV5-6 and TRBJ2-7, with TRBD2 matching 14 bases. Germline CDR1 is SGHDT and CDR2 is YYEEEE. There are 15 residues in the CDR3. The V gene end was trimmed by 5 bases and the J gene end by 4 bases; junction bases not matched to a gene: 5. The CDR3 loop is CASSSTSGRVYEQYF. CDR3 bases read: TGTGCCAGCAGTTCGACTAGCGGGAGGGTGTACGAG.

This clone occurred a few times. Read coverage stops 3 residues before the CDR3 terminus; the germline J gene supplies the remainder. The V and J genes are TRBV7-2 and TRBJ1-2; D ambiguous. CDR3 size: 15 residues. The germline gives CDR1 SGHTA, CDR2 FQGNSA. The sequenced part of the CDR3 DNA is TGTGCCAGCAGCTCGGACTACCTGAGCACAGATACC. The encoded protein is CASSSDYLSTDT. The full CDR3 reads CASSSDYLSTDTYTF.